Sequencing of this TCR beta chain was carried out in a study of cytomegalovirus exposure and HLA in healthy donors. Regarding the study as a whole: Confirmation was obtained in vitro that a few CMV-associated chains are specific for CMV antigens.

PCR involved 60 Vbeta and 13 Jbeta primers. Assay used: immunoSEQ multiplex PCR; TCRdb lists only in-frame clones, some missing. The sample yields about 200,000 clones, 79% seen once. Details on this clone: Its antigen remains unidentified.

From germline, CDR1 is SGHRS and CDR2 YFSETQ. V was pared by 0 bases and J by 4 bases, with 0 bases of the junction left unmatched. The CDR3 covers 14 residues. The specimen was PBMCs. The source of this sequence is a man in his forties or fifties in good health and CMV-seronegative. J is TRBJ2-7 and V is TRBV5-1, with 11 bases aligning to TRBD1. CDR3 sequence reads: CASSLGDRGYEQYF. The CDR3 coding sequence is TGCGCCAGCAGCTTGGGGGACAGGGGGTACGAGCAGTACTTC.